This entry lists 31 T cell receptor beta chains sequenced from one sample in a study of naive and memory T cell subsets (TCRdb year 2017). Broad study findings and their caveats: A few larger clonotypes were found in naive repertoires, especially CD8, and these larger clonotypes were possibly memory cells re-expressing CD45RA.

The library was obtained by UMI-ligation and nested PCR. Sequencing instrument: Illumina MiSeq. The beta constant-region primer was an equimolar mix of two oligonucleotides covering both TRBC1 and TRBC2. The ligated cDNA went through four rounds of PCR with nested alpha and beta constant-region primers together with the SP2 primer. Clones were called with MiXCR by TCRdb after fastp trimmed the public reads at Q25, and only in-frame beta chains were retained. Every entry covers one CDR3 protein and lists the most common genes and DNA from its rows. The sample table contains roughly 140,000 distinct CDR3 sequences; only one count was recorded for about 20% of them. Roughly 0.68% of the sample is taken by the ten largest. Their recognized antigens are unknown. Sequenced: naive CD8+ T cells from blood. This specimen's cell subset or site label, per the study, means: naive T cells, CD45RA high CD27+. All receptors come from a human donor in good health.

The chain's CDR3 is CASSETGQAIYEQYF. The CDR3 nucleotides are TGTGCCAGCAGCGAGACGGGACAGGCGATCTACGAGCAGTACTTC. V gene TRBV9 combines with J gene TRBJ2-7, with 8 bases matching TRBD1. The CDR3 has 15 amino acids. The V gene end was trimmed by 3 bases and the J gene end by 3 bases; junction bases not matched to a gene: 8. Germline V CDR1 and CDR2: SGDLS, YYNGEE. Together with reference TRBV9 and TRBJ2-7, the CDR3 gives the full variable domain: DSGVTQTPKHLITATGQRVTLRCSPRSGDLSVYWYQQSLDQGLQFLIQYYNGEERAKGNILERFSAQQFPDLHSELNLSSLELGDSALYFCASSETGQAIYEQYFGPGTRLTVT.

The CDR3 nucleotides are TGTGCCAGCAGTTTATATGCGGGAGGGCTTGACGAGACCCAGTACTTC. Translation: CASSLYAGGLDETQYF. The genes are TRBV28 and TRBJ2-5, with 9 bases identical to TRBD2. The J segment lost 5 bases and the V segment lost 1 base, leaving 8 bases of the junction unmatched. Looked up from germline, CDR1 is MDHEN and CDR2 is SYDVKM. This CDR3 region has 16 residues. Looking up the rest from reference TRBV28 and TRBJ2-5 gives the full variable domain: DVKVTQSSRYLVKRTGEKVFLECVQDMDHENMFWYRQDPGLGLRLIYFSYDVKMKEKGDIPEGYSVSREKKERFSLILESASTNQTSMYLCASSLYAGGLDETQYFGPGTRLLVL.

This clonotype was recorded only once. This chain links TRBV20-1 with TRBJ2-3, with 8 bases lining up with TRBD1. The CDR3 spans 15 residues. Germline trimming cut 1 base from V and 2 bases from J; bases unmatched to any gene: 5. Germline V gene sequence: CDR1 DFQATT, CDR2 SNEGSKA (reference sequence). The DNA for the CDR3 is TGCAGTGCTAGAGGAAACAGGGGGTTCACAGATACGCAGTATTTT. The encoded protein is CSARGNRGFTDTQYF.

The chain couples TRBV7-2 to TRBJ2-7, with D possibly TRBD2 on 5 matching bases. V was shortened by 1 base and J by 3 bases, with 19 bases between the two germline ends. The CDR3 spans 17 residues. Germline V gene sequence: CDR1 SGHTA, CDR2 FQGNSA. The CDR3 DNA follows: TGTGCCAGCAGCTTAGAGGTTTCGGCGGGCGTCTACTACGAGCAGTACTTC. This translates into CASSLEVSAGVYYEQYF.

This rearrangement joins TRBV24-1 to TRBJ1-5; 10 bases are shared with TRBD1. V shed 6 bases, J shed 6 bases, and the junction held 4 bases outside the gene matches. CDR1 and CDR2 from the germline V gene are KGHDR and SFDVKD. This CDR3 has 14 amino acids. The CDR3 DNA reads TGTGCCACCAGTCCGGGACAGGGGTCTCAGCCCCAGCATTTT. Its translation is CATSPGQGSQPQHF.

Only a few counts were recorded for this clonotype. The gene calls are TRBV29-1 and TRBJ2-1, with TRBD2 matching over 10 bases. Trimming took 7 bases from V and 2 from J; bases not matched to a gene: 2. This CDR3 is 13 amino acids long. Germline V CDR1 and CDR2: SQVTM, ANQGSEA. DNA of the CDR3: TGCAGCGAAACTAGCGGGACCTACAATGAGCAGTTCTTC. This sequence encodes CSETSGTYNEQFF.

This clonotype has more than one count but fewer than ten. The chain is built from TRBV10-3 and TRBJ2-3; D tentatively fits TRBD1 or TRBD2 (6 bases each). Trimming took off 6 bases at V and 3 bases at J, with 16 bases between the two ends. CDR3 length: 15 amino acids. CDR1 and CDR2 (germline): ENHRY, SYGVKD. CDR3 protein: CAISDGGPPTDTQYF. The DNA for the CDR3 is TGTGCCATCAGCGATGGGGGGCCCCCAACAGATACGCAGTATTTT.

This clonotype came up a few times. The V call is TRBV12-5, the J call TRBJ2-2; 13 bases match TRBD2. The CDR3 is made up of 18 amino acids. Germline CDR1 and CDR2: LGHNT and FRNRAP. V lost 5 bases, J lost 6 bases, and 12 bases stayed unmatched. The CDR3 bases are TGTGCTAGTGGTCCGCCCGGGACTAGCGGGATATTTGCCGGGGAGCTGTTTTTT. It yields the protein CASGPPGTSGIFAGELFF.

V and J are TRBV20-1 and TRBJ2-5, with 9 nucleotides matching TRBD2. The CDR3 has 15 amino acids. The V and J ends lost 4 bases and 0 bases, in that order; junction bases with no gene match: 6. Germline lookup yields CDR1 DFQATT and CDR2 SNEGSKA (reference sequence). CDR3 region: CSATTGLADQETQYF. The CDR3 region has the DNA TGCAGTGCTACAACGGGACTAGCAGACCAAGAGACCCAGTACTTC.

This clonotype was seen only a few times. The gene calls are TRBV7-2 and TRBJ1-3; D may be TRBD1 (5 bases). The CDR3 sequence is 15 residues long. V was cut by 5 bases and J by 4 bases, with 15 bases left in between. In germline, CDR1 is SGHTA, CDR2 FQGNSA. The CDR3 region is CASSPGAGAGNTIYF. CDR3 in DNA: TGTGCCAGCAGCCCTGGGGCAGGCGCAGGAAACACCATATATTTT.

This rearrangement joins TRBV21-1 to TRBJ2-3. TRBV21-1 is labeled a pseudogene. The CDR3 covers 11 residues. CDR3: CASTHTDTQYF. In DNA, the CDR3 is TGTGCCAGCACCCACACAGATACGCAGTATTTT.

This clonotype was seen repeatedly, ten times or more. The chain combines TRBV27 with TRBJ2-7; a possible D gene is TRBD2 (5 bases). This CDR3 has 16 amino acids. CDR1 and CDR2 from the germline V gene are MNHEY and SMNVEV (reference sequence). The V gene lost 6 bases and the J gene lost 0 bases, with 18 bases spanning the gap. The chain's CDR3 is CASSALSGYSSYEQYF. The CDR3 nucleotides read TGTGCCAGCAGCGCCCTCAGCGGTTACAGCTCCTACGAGCAGTACTTC.

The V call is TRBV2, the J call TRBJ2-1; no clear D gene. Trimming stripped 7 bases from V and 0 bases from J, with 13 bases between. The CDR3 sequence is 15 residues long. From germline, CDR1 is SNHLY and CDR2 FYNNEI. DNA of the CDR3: TGTGCCAGCATGGTATTGACGGCCTCCTACAATGAGCAGTTCTTC. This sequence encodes CASMVLTASYNEQFF.

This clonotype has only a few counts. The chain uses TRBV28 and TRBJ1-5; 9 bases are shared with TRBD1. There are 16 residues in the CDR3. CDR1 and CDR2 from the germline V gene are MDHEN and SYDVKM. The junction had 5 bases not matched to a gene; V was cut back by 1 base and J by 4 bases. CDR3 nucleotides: TGTGCCAGCAGTTTATACCCAGGGACAGGGAATCAGCCCCAGCATTTT. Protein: CASSLYPGTGNQPQHF.

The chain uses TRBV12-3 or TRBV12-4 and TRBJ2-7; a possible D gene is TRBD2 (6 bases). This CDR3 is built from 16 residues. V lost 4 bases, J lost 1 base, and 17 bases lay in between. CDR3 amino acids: CASSSPGDLGSYEQYF. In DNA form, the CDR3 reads TGTGCCAGCAGTTCCCCGGGGGACCTTGGGTCCTACGAGCAGTACTTC.

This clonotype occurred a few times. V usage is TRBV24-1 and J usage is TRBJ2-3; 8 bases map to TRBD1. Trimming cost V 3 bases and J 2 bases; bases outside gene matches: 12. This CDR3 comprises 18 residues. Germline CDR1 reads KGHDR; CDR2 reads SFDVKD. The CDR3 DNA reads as TGTGCCACCAGTGATAATGACAGGGGTCAGGTGGCCACAGATACGCAGTATTTT. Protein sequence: CATSDNDRGQVATDTQYF.

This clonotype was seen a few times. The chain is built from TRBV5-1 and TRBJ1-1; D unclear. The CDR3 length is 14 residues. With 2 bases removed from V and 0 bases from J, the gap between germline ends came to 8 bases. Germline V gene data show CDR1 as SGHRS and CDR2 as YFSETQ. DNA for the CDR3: TGCGCCAGCAGCTTAGACGGGATGAACACTGAAGCTTTCTTT. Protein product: CASSLDGMNTEAFF.

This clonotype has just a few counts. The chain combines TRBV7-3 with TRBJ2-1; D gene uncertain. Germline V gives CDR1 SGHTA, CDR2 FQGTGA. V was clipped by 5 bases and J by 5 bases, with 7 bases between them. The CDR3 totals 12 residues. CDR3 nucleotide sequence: TGTGCCAGCAGCCCCGACCACAATGAGCAGTTCTTC. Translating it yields CASSPDHNEQFF.

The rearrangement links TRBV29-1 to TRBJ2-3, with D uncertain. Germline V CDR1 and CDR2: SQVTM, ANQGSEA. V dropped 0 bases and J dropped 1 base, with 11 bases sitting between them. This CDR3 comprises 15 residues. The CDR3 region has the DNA TGCAGCGTTGAAGAGTCGAACATAGGCACAGATACGCAGTATTTT. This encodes CSVEESNIGTDTQYF.

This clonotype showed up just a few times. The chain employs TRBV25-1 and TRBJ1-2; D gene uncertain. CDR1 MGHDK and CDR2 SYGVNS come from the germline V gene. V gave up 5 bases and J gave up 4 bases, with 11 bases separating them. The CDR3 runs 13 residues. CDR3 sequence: CASSFGRFYGYTF. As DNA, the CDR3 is TGTGCCAGCAGTTTTGGACGGTTCTATGGCTACACCTTC.

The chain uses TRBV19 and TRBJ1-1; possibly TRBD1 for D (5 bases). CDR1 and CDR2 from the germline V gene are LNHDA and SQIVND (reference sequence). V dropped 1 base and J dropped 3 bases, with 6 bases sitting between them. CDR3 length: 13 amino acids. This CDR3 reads CASSIGGDTEAFF. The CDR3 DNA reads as TGTGCCAGTAGTATAGGAGGGGACACTGAAGCTTTCTTT. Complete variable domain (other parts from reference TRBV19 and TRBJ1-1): DGGITQSPKYLFRKEGQNVTLSCEQNLNHDAMYWYRQDPGQGLRLIYYSQIVNDFQKGDIAEGYSVSREKKESFPLTVTSAQKNPTAFYLCASSIGGDTEAFFGQGTRLTVV.

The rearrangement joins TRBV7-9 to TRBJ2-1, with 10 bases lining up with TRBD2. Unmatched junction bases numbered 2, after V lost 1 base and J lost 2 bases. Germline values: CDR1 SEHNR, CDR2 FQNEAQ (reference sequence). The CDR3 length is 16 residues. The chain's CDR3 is CASSLEAGGPYNEQFF. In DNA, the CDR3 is TGTGCCAGCAGCTTAGAAGCGGGAGGGCCCTACAATGAGCAGTTCTTC.

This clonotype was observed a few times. This chain's CDR3 is CASSLETGTGNTEAFF. The DNA for the CDR3 is TGTGCCAGCAGTTTAGAGACCGGGACAGGGAACACTGAAGCTTTCTTT. The rearrangement joins TRBV28 to TRBJ1-1, with 8 positions matching TRBD1. The CDR3 is 16 amino acids. From germline, CDR1 is MDHEN and CDR2 SYDVKM. Trimming took 2 bases from V and 1 from J; bases not matched to a gene: 6.

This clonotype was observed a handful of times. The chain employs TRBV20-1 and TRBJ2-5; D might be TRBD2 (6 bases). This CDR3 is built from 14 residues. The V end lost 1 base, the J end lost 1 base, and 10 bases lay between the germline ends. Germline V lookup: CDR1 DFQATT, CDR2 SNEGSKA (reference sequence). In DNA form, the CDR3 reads TGCAGTGCTAGAGGGACTACACTCCAAGAGACCCAGTACTTC. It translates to CSARGTTLQETQYF.

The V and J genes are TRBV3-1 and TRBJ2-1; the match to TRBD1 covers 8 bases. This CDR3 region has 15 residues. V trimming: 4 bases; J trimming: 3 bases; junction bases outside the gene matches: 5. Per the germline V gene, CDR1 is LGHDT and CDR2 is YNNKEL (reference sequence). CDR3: CASSPLGTGYNEQFF. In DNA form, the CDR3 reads TGTGCCAGCAGCCCACTGGGGACAGGCTACAATGAGCAGTTCTTC.

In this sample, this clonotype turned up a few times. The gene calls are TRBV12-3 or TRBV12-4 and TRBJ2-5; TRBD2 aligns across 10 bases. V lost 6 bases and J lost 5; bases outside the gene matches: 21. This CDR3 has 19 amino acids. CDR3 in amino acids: CASRPSGSGVPGSRETQYF. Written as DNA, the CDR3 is TGTGCCAGCAGACCTAGCGGGAGTGGAGTCCCAGGGTCTCGCGAGACCCAGTACTTC.

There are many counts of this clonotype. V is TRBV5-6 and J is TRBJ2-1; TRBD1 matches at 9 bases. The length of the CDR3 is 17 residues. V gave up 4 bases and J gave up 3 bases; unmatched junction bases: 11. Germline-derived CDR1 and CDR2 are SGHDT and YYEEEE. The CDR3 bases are TGTGCCAGCAGCCAAATCACCGGGACAGGGTTCTACAATGAGCAGTTCTTC. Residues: CASSQITGTGFYNEQFF.

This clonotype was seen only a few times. The CDR3 sequence is CSVEDLVVGSTDTQYF. CDR3 DNA sequence: TGCAGCGTTGAAGATCTGGTAGTCGGGAGCACAGATACGCAGTATTTT. This chain connects TRBV29-1 to TRBJ2-3; no clear D gene. This CDR3 is 16 amino acids long. Between the trimmed V and J ends, which lost 0 bases and 0 bases, there was a span of 13 bases. Per the germline V gene, CDR1 is SQVTM and CDR2 is ANQGSEA.

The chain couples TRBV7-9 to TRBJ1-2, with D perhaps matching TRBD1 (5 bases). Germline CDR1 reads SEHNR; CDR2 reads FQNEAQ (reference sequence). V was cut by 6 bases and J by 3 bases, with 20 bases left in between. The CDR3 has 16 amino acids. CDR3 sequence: CASSSSGSGHHYGYTF. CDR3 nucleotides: TGTGCCAGCAGTTCCTCAGGCTCCGGACATCACTATGGCTACACCTTC.

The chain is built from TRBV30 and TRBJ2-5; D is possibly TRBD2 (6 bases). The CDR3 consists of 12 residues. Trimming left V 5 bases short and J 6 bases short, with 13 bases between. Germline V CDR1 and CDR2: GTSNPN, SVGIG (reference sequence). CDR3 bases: TGTGCCTGGGATAGCGGCGGGAAGACCCAGTACTTC. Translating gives CAWDSGGKTQYF. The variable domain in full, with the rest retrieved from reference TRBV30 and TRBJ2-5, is SQTIHQWPATLVQPVGSPLSLECTVEGTSNPNLYWYRQAAGRGLQLLFYSVGIGQISSEVPQNLSASRPQDRQFILSSKKLLLSDSGFYLCAWDSGGKTQYFGPGTRLLVL.

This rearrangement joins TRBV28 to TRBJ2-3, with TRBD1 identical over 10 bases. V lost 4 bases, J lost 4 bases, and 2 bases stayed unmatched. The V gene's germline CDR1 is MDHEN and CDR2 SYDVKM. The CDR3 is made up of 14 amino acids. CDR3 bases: TGTGCCAGCAGTTCCGGGACAGGGGCAGATACGCAGTATTTT. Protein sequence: CASSSGTGADTQYF.